A single sample gave rise to the 21 T cell receptor beta chains below, sequenced in a study of blood T cell repertoires in COVID-19. Clones were sequenced by immunoSEQ multiplex PCR, and TCRdb holds only the in-frame ones, with some missing. The sample records some 700,000 clones, approximately 90% being singletons. Sequences were obtained from peripheral blood. The receptors originated from a woman between 18 and 29 years old with acute or convalescent COVID-19.

The gene calls are TRBV6-2 or TRBV6-3 and TRBJ1-1, with D hard to call. CDR3 length: 13 residues. Germline values: CDR1 MNHEY, CDR2 SVGEGT. With 3 bases removed from V and 7 bases from J, the gap between germline ends came to 12 bases. CDR3 nucleotides: TGTGCCAGCAGTTATAGCCCCACCCGTGAAGCTTTCTTT. This encodes CASSYSPTREAFF.

J is TRBJ1-2 and V is TRBV6-5; D remains ambiguous. The germline V and J ends were trimmed by 2 bases and 9 bases, with 7 bases remaining between them. CDR3 length: 11 amino acids. Germline V lookup: CDR1 MNHEY, CDR2 SVGAGI. In DNA, the CDR3 is TGTGCCAGCAGTTACCTAGGAAGCTACACCTTC. Translating it yields CASSYLGSYTF.

This clone was detected only once. The rearrangement uses TRBV30 and TRBJ2-7; D is perhaps TRBD2 (6 bases). V lost 4 bases and J lost 5, with 12 bases in between. The CDR3 covers 12 residues. Germline assignment: CDR1 GTSNPN and CDR2 SVGIG (reference sequence). As DNA, the CDR3 is TGTGCCTGGACGGGGGTTGGGAACGAGCAGTACTTC. Its protein product is CAWTGVGNEQYF.

The chain is built from TRBV25-1 and TRBJ1-5, with TRBD1 matching over 10 bases. This CDR3 comprises 16 residues. The V segment lost 3 bases and the J segment 2 bases; nucleotides outside the gene matches: 4. Germline V CDR1 and CDR2: MGHDK, SYGVNS. This chain's CDR3 is CASSESGTGGNQPQHF. The CDR3 DNA reads as TGTGCCAGCAGTGAGTCCGGGACAGGGGGCAATCAGCCCCAGCATTTT.

V is TRBV24-1 and J is TRBJ1-2, with 8 positions matching TRBD1. Losses at the gene ends were 4 bases for V and 8 bases for J; bases not matched to a gene: 5. The CDR3 has 13 residues. Germline CDR1 and CDR2: KGHDR and SFDVKD. The CDR3 DNA reads TGTGCCACCAGTGAGTGGTCAGGGGGCGGCTACACCTTC. This gives the protein CATSEWSGGGYTF.

This chain links TRBV7-2 with TRBJ2-3, with TRBD2 identical over 7 bases. The trim removed 5 bases at V and 0 bases at J, leaving 8 bases unmatched. The germline V gene has CDR1 SGHTA and CDR2 FQGNSA. The length of the CDR3 is 16 residues. This CDR3 is CASSPQRGTSTDTQYF. In nucleotides, the CDR3 is TGTGCCAGCAGCCCGCAGCGGGGAACTAGCACAGATACGCAGTATTTT.

The rearrangement links TRBV27 to TRBJ2-7, with 7 bases aligning to TRBD2. Looked up from germline, CDR1 is MNHEY and CDR2 is SMNVEV (reference sequence). With V trimmed by 0 bases and J by 3 bases, 8 bases remained unmatched. The CDR3 contains 16 residues. The CDR3 region has the DNA TGTGCCAGCAGTTTATCCGGGGAGGGCGGCAACTACGAGCAGTACTTC. Its protein product is CASSLSGEGGNYEQYF.

The chain is built from TRBV24-1 and TRBJ1-3, with unresolved D. Trimming pared 3 bases from V and 8 bases from J, leaving 7 bases between. The CDR3 loop spans 12 amino acids. The germline CDR1 and CDR2 sequences are KGHDR and SFDVKD. The CDR3 DNA sequence: TGTGCCACCAGTGATCCTCGGGACACCATATATTTT. The encoded protein is CATSDPRDTIYF.

This chain links TRBV19 with TRBJ1-1; 10 bases are a match to TRBD1. The CDR3 spans 15 residues. Germline values: CDR1 LNHDA, CDR2 SQIVND (reference sequence). V lost 8 bases, J lost 0 bases, and 6 bases stayed unmatched. This chain's CDR3 is CASGDRGRMNTEAFF. The CDR3 DNA is TGTGCCAGTGGAGACAGGGGGCGGATGAACACTGAAGCTTTCTTT.

The CDR3 coding sequence is TGCGCCAGCAGACTACAGGGTTCACCCCTCCACTTT. Translated, it gives CASRLQGSPLHF. The chain has TRBV4-3 and TRBJ1-6; possibly TRBD1 for D (6 bases). Deletions cut 6 bases from V and 9 bases from J, with 9 bases between. The CDR3 totals 12 residues. CDR1 LGHNA and CDR2 YSLEER come from the germline V gene.

The chain has TRBV9 and TRBJ2-3; TRBD1 is a possible D gene (5 bases). The ends were cut back, 0 bases at V and 2 bases at J, with 7 bases in the middle. CDR3 length equals 14 residues. Germline lookup yields CDR1 SGDLS and CDR2 YYNGEE. This CDR3 is CASSVARDTDTQYF. DNA of the CDR3: TGTGCCAGCAGCGTAGCCAGGGACACAGATACGCAGTATTTT.

The V and J genes are TRBV5-6 and TRBJ2-7; TRBD2 might be the D (5 bases). This CDR3 comprises 14 residues. Germline V lookup: CDR1 SGHDT, CDR2 YYEEEE. V gave up 2 bases and J gave up 5 bases, with 14 bases separating them. CDR3 nucleotides: TGTGCCAGCAGCTTACACGGACTGAGGGACGAGCAGTACTTC. Translating gives CASSLHGLRDEQYF.

This chain uses TRBV18 with TRBJ2-5; 12 bases are a match to TRBD2. Trimming at V came to 4 bases and at J to 5 bases, leaving 11 bases not matched to a gene. There are 17 residues in the CDR3. Germline assignment: CDR1 KGHSH and CDR2 LQKENI. The CDR3 DNA reads TGTGCCAGCTCACTTTGGACTAGCGGGGCGCCTATCGAGACCCAGTACTTC. Its protein is CASSLWTSGAPIETQYF.

The chain is built from TRBV11-2 and TRBJ1-2; tentative D call: TRBD1 (6 bases). CDR1 is SGHAT, CDR2 FQNNGV, per germline. The CDR3 consists of 14 residues. V was pared by 1 base and J by 2 bases, with 8 bases between. DNA of the CDR3: TGTGCCAGCAGCTTAGGGACAGTAAACTATGGCTACACCTTC. This codes for CASSLGTVNYGYTF.

The chain employs TRBV15 and TRBJ1-3, with 8 nucleotides matching TRBD1. The CDR3 extends over 15 amino acids. The germline CDR1 and CDR2 sequences are LNHNV and YYDKDF (reference sequence). V was pared by 4 bases and J by 2 bases, with 4 bases of the junction left unmatched. The CDR3 is CATSNGQGAGNTIYF. The CDR3 nucleotides are TGTGCCACCAGCAACGGACAGGGAGCTGGAAACACCATATATTTT.

The chain is built from TRBV4-1 and TRBJ2-7; D perhaps matches TRBD2 (6 bases). The V gene's germline CDR1 is MGHRA and CDR2 YSYEKL. The CDR3 contains 16 residues. Trimming stripped 0 bases from V and 3 bases from J, with 15 bases between. In DNA, the CDR3 is TGCGCCAGCAGCCAAGAAGGGACGGGAGATTTCTACGAGCAGTACTTC. Translation gives CASSQEGTGDFYEQYF.

The V gene is TRBV27, the J gene TRBJ2-7, with 7 bases that match TRBD1. The CDR3 totals 16 residues. V lost 0 bases, J lost 0 bases, and 5 bases stayed unmatched. The V gene's germline CDR1 is MNHEY and CDR2 SMNVEV (reference sequence). CDR3 DNA sequence: TGTGCCAGCAGTTTATCCGGGACAGAGAGCTCCTACGAGCAGTACTTC. It translates to CASSLSGTESSYEQYF.

On this clone: In the same sample, other DNA sequences code for this CDR3. This chain joins TRBV19 and TRBJ2-7; TRBD1 might be the D (5 bases). The CDR3 spans 14 residues. Per germline, CDR1 LNHDA and CDR2 SQIVND (reference sequence). Trimming shortened V by 3 bases and J by 2 bases, and 11 bases separated the two germline ends. The CDR3 loop is CASSIGQGAYEQYF. The CDR3 coding sequence is TGTGCCAGTAGTATCGGGCAAGGGGCCTACGAGCAGTACTTC.

This rearrangement joins TRBV9 to TRBJ1-2; TRBD1 is a possible D gene (5 bases). This CDR3 has 15 residues. V lost 2 bases and J 7 bases, leaving 18 bases between the germline ends. Per germline, CDR1 SGDLS and CDR2 YYNGEE. The CDR3 DNA sequence: TGTGCCAGCAGCGTCTTTCAGGGAGCCGGGGGTGGCTACACCTTC. As protein: CASSVFQGAGGGYTF.

With respect to this clone: Additional DNA sequences in this sample encode the identical CDR3. The chain has TRBV12-1 and TRBJ2-2; the DNA was not used to check the table's D call, TRBD2. TRBV12-1 is flagged as a pseudogene. There are 17 residues in the CDR3. CDR3 sequence: CASTILRGGPDTGELFF. The CDR3 bases are TGTGCCAGCACCATTCTTAGGGGGGGGCCGGACACCGGGGAGCTGTTTTTT.

This chain connects TRBV27 to TRBJ1-1, with a tentative D call TRBD1 (5 bases). Germline V CDR1 and CDR2: MNHEY, SMNVEV (reference sequence). There are 14 residues in the CDR3. With 7 bases removed from V and 5 bases from J, the gap between germline ends came to 17 bases. The CDR3 spells CASKRYAGHTEAFF. CDR3 nucleotides: TGTGCCAGCAAACGATACGCAGGGCATACTGAAGCTTTCTTT.